The rows below give T cell receptor beta chains drawn from one sample of a study of identical twins. TCRdb reprocessed the 5' RACE reads via MiXCR and lists one record per CDR3 protein. The profile shows a few hundred thousand distinct CDR3 sequences, around 8.8% of them singletons. These data are also associated with another study on yellow fever vaccine responses in identical twins.

Sequencing used CD8+ T cells sorted from blood. Receptors were obtained from a woman aged 18-35 years in good health. CDR3s include the opening cysteine and the closing phenylalanine or tryptophan. Fields, in order: clone size, D gene, V gene, J gene, CDR3 protein, CDR3 DNA. The D gene is left open where the match is weak. Some rows have no size entry. The others give once, few or many, or a class for an expanded clone.

clone size: .
D gene: .
V gene: TRBV7-4
J gene: TRBJ2-7
CDR3 protein: CASSLEWHPQYF
CDR3 DNA: TGTGCCAGCAGCTTAGAGTGGCACCCGCAGTACTTC

clone size: few
D gene: TRBD1
V gene: TRBV6-1
J gene: TRBJ2-5
CDR3 protein: CASSEASRQGRETQYF
CDR3 DNA: TGTGCCAGCAGTGAAGCGTCGCGACAGGGGAGAGAGACCCAGTACTTC

clone size: .
D gene: .
V gene: TRBV9
J gene: TRBJ2-7
CDR3 protein: CASSAGGRHEQYF
CDR3 DNA: TGTGCCAGCAGCGCGGGTGGGAGGCACGAGCAGTACTTC

clone size: few
D gene: .
V gene: TRBV27
J gene: TRBJ2-7
CDR3 protein: CASAGGLTTEQYF
CDR3 DNA: TGTGCCAGCGCAGGGGGACTGACTACGGAGCAGTACTTC

clone size: many
D gene: TRBD2
V gene: TRBV25-1
J gene: TRBJ2-7
CDR3 protein: CASSEWNSGSEQYF
CDR3 DNA: TGTGCCAGCAGTGAATGGAATAGCGGGAGCGAGCAGTACTTC

clone size: .
D gene: TRBD2
V gene: TRBV5-1
J gene: TRBJ2-2
CDR3 protein: CASSLWTSGGHPETGELFF
CDR3 DNA: TGCGCCAGCAGCCTCTGGACTAGCGGGGGCCACCCGGAAACCGGGGAGCTGTTTTTT

clone size: many
D gene: .
V gene: TRBV12-3/TRBV12-4
J gene: TRBJ1-1
CDR3 protein: CASSLTRNTEAFF
CDR3 DNA: TGCGCCAGCAGCTTGACGCGGAACACTGAAGCTTTCTTT

clone size: few
D gene: TRBD2
V gene: TRBV7-2
J gene: TRBJ2-5
CDR3 protein: CASSGSLAGGQETQYF
CDR3 DNA: TGTGCCAGCAGCGGGTCCCTAGCGGGAGGCCAAGAGACCCAGTACTTC

clone size: many
D gene: TRBD1
V gene: TRBV13
J gene: TRBJ1-2
CDR3 protein: CASSQQGAYGYTF
CDR3 DNA: TGTGCCAGCAGCCAACAGGGGGCCTATGGCTACACCTTC

clone size: few
D gene: .
V gene: TRBV20-1
J gene: TRBJ1-4
CDR3 protein: CSADFPGSPDEKLFF
CDR3 DNA: TGCAGTGCTGACTTCCCCGGGAGCCCTGATGAAAAACTGTTTTTT

clone size: many
D gene: .
V gene: TRBV7-8
J gene: TRBJ2-1
CDR3 protein: CASSPRRSAEQFF
CDR3 DNA: TGTGCCAGCAGCCCTAGAAGGAGCGCTGAGCAGTTCTTC

clone size: many
D gene: TRBD2
V gene: TRBV7-9
J gene: TRBJ2-2
CDR3 protein: CASSQGLAGLNTGELFF
CDR3 DNA: TGTGCCAGCAGCCAAGGACTAGCGGGGCTGAACACCGGGGAGCTGTTTTTT

clone size: few
D gene: .
V gene: TRBV27
J gene: TRBJ2-1
CDR3 protein: CASTSRSRSYNEQFF
CDR3 DNA: TGTGCCAGCACGTCCCGGTCCCGCTCCTACAATGAGCAGTTCTTC

clone size: .
D gene: .
V gene: TRBV4-1
J gene: TRBJ2-5
CDR3 protein: CASSQDSTGAETQYF
CDR3 DNA: TGCGCCAGCAGCCAAGATTCGACAGGCGCGGAGACCCAGTACTTC

clone size: few
D gene: .
V gene: TRBV5-1
J gene: TRBJ1-3
CDR3 protein: CASSLDSLSGNTIYF
CDR3 DNA: TGCGCCAGCAGCCTCGACAGCCTCTCTGGAAACACCATATATTTT

clone size: few
D gene: .
V gene: TRBV3-1
J gene: TRBJ1-4
CDR3 protein: CASSQDKGRDEKLFF
CDR3 DNA: TGTGCCAGCAGCCAAGACAAGGGGCGGGATGAAAAACTGTTTTTT

clone size: many
D gene: .
V gene: TRBV7-9
J gene: TRBJ2-7
CDR3 protein: CASSSDQGDEQYF
CDR3 DNA: TGTGCCAGCAGCTCGGATCAAGGTGACGAGCAGTACTTC

clone size: few
D gene: TRBD2
V gene: TRBV9
J gene: TRBJ2-2
CDR3 protein: CASSVGSGGNTGELFF
CDR3 DNA: TGTGCCAGCAGCGTAGGAAGCGGGGGGAACACCGGGGAGCTGTTTTTT

clone size: few
D gene: TRBD1
V gene: TRBV28
J gene: TRBJ1-2
CDR3 protein: CASSRPGTGNYGYTF
CDR3 DNA: TGTGCCAGCAGCCGCCCCGGGACAGGGAATTATGGCTACACCTTC

clone size: few
D gene: .
V gene: TRBV9
J gene: TRBJ1-1
CDR3 protein: CASSVPGQTEAFF
CDR3 DNA: TGTGCCAGCAGCGTTCCAGGGCAGACTGAAGCTTTCTTT

clone size: few
D gene: .
V gene: TRBV4-3
J gene: TRBJ2-3
CDR3 protein: CASSQVATQSTDTQYF
CDR3 DNA: TGCGCCAGCAGCCAGGTAGCGACCCAAAGCACAGATACGCAGTATTTT

clone size: many
D gene: .
V gene: TRBV7-8
J gene: TRBJ2-3
CDR3 protein: CASSPAATQGTDTQYF
CDR3 DNA: TGTGCCAGCAGCCCAGCAGCCACCCAAGGCACAGATACGCAGTATTTT

clone size: .
D gene: .
V gene: TRBV27
J gene: TRBJ2-2
CDR3 protein: CASRFNTGELFF
CDR3 DNA: TGTGCCAGCAGATTCAACACCGGGGAGCTGTTTTTT

clone size: few
D gene: .
V gene: TRBV7-6
J gene: TRBJ2-3
CDR3 protein: CASSRGTGSGGGTDTQYF
CDR3 DNA: TGTGCCAGCAGCCGGGGGACAGGTAGCGGGGGAGGCACAGATACGCAGTATTTT

clone size: few
D gene: .
V gene: TRBV4-3
J gene: TRBJ2-7
CDR3 protein: CASSQDAARPPYEQYF
CDR3 DNA: TGCGCCAGCAGCCAAGATGCGGCGAGACCCCCCTACGAGCAGTACTTC

clone size: many
D gene: .
V gene: TRBV4-1
J gene: TRBJ1-1
CDR3 protein: CASSQIQGTEAFF
CDR3 DNA: TGCGCCAGCAGCCAGATACAGGGAACTGAAGCTTTCTTT

clone size: many
D gene: .
V gene: TRBV20-1
J gene: TRBJ2-1
CDR3 protein: CSARDSEGVTSYNEQFF
CDR3 DNA: TGCAGTGCTAGAGATAGTGAGGGCGTAACGTCCTACAATGAGCAGTTCTTC

clone size: many
D gene: TRBD2
V gene: TRBV15
J gene: TRBJ2-1
CDR3 protein: CATSGSSGRDNEQFF
CDR3 DNA: TGTGCCACCAGCGGCTCTAGCGGGAGGGACAATGAGCAGTTCTTC

clone size: .
D gene: TRBD2
V gene: TRBV11-2
J gene: TRBJ2-7
CDR3 protein: CASSLEPRTSGSETYEQYF
CDR3 DNA: TGTGCCAGCAGCTTAGAACCCCGGACTAGCGGGAGTGAGACCTACGAGCAGTACTTC

clone size: many
D gene: TRBD2
V gene: TRBV4-3
J gene: TRBJ2-1
CDR3 protein: CASSQDHSTSGSYEQFF
CDR3 DNA: TGCGCCAGCAGCCAAGATCACTCGACTAGCGGGAGCTATGAGCAGTTCTTC

clone size: .
D gene: TRBD1
V gene: TRBV13
J gene: TRBJ2-5
CDR3 protein: CASSARQGTGTQYF
CDR3 DNA: TGTGCCAGCAGCGCCCGACAGGGGACGGGGACCCAGTACTTC

clone size: few
D gene: .
V gene: TRBV5-4
J gene: TRBJ1-1
CDR3 protein: CASSLGPGNTEAFF
CDR3 DNA: TGTGCCAGCAGCTTGGGTCCGGGTAACACTGAAGCTTTCTTT

clone size: few
D gene: TRBD2
V gene: TRBV7-9
J gene: TRBJ2-7
CDR3 protein: CASSSLAGRSYEQYF
CDR3 DNA: TGTGCCAGCAGCTCCCTAGCGGGGCGCTCCTACGAGCAGTACTTC

clone size: few
D gene: TRBD2
V gene: TRBV10-2
J gene: TRBJ2-2
CDR3 protein: CASIRGAGGPSSGELFF
CDR3 DNA: TGCGCCAGCATTCGGGGAGCGGGAGGGCCGTCTTCCGGGGAGCTGTTTTTT

clone size: .
D gene: TRBD2
V gene: TRBV6-1
J gene: TRBJ2-1
CDR3 protein: CASYRLAGMGNEQFF
CDR3 DNA: TGTGCCAGCTACCGACTAGCGGGCATGGGCAATGAGCAGTTCTTC

clone size: many
D gene: .
V gene: TRBV12-3/TRBV12-4
J gene: TRBJ2-1
CDR3 protein: CASSSQLAAYNEQFF
CDR3 DNA: TGTGCCAGCAGTTCCCAACTAGCAGCTTACAATGAGCAGTTCTTC

clone size: many
D gene: TRBD2
V gene: TRBV4-3
J gene: TRBJ2-3
CDR3 protein: CASSQDTASGRLDTQYF
CDR3 DNA: TGCGCCAGCAGCCAAGATACCGCTAGCGGGAGATTAGATACGCAGTATTTT

clone size: .
D gene: .
V gene: TRBV2
J gene: TRBJ1-2
CDR3 protein: CASSLGLTATNGYTF
CDR3 DNA: TGTGCCAGCAGCTTAGGGCTGACAGCAACGAATGGCTACACCTTC

clone size: many
D gene: .
V gene: TRBV10-3
J gene: TRBJ2-1
CDR3 protein: CAISESRPPSSYNEQFF
CDR3 DNA: TGTGCCATCAGTGAGTCTCGTCCCCCGAGCTCCTACAATGAGCAGTTCTTC

clone size: .
D gene: TRBD2
V gene: TRBV7-2
J gene: TRBJ2-1
CDR3 protein: CASSLNAGGPYNEQFF
CDR3 DNA: TGTGCCAGCAGCTTAAACGCGGGAGGGCCCTACAATGAGCAGTTCTTC

clone size: few
D gene: TRBD2
V gene: TRBV27
J gene: TRBJ2-1
CDR3 protein: CASSLAIAGVPYNEQFF
CDR3 DNA: TGTGCCAGCAGTTTGGCCATAGCGGGAGTTCCCTACAATGAGCAGTTCTTC

clone size: many
D gene: .
V gene: TRBV7-9
J gene: TRBJ2-2
CDR3 protein: CASSVRRTDANTGELFF
CDR3 DNA: TGTGCCAGCAGCGTAAGACGGACCGACGCGAACACCGGGGAGCTGTTTTTT

clone size: few
D gene: .
V gene: TRBV4-3
J gene: TRBJ1-3
CDR3 protein: CASSQDKTGGNTIYF
CDR3 DNA: TGCGCCAGCAGCCAAGATAAAACAGGTGGAAACACCATATATTTT

clone size: few
D gene: TRBD1
V gene: TRBV5-1
J gene: TRBJ2-7
CDR3 protein: CASSRQQGMALEQYF
CDR3 DNA: TGCGCCAGCAGCCGCCAACAGGGGATGGCCCTCGAGCAGTACTTC

clone size: few
D gene: .
V gene: TRBV20-1
J gene: TRBJ1-1
CDR3 protein: CSARDLGVEAFF
CDR3 DNA: TGCAGTGCTAGAGATCTAGGTGTTGAAGCTTTCTTT

clone size: few
D gene: .
V gene: TRBV5-5
J gene: TRBJ2-7
CDR3 protein: CASSWGPGPYEQYF
CDR3 DNA: TGTGCCAGCAGTTGGGGCCCGGGCCCCTACGAGCAGTACTTC